These 27 T cell receptor beta chains originate from one sample sequenced in a study of shared clonotypes between healthy human individuals (dated by TCRdb to 2018 to 2020). Receptor amplification or capture employed the immunoSEQ multiplex PCR assay. Drawn from immuneACCESS, this table holds only the in-frame rearrangements with V and J called that TCRdb kept. Clones are partly lost; checked studies trace under half to an unresolved V gene and leave the rest unexplained. Recorded for this sample are about 670,000 clones; roughly 78% of them occurred a single time. Of the sample, less than 2% is held by the ten largest clones. Sequences were obtained from memory CD4+ T cells sorted from blood. Sample cell subset or site, as interpreted from the label and publication: CD45RA-negative fraction. Source of these receptors: a woman aged 30 to 39 in good health.

The sample holds a few counts of this clone. The V call is TRBV28, the J call TRBJ2-5; 10 bases match TRBD2. CDR1 is MDHEN, CDR2 SYDVKM, per germline. The CDR3 has 18 residues. With 7 bases clipped from V and 1 base from J, the junction kept 15 bases outside the gene matches. The CDR3 nucleotides are TGTGCCAGCAAACTGGCCGGGACTAGCGCCTCCGGCCAAGAGACCCAGTACTTC. Encoded protein: CASKLAGTSASGQETQYF.

About this clone itself: The same CDR3 can be traced to other DNA sequences in this sample. V gene TRBV20-1 combines with J gene TRBJ2-5; D not certain. The length of the CDR3 is 10 residues. The V end lost 5 bases, the J end lost 5 bases, and 6 bases lay between the germline ends. CDR1 is DFQATT, CDR2 SNEGSKA, per germline (reference sequence). Here the CDR3 reads CSALGETQYF. The CDR3 region has the DNA TGCAGTGCTCTGGGGGAGACCCAGTACTTC.

The chain uses TRBV7-2 and TRBJ1-2, with D perhaps matching TRBD1 (6 bases). V lost 5 bases and J lost 5, with 18 bases in between. Germline V gene sequence: CDR1 SGHTA, CDR2 FQGNSA. The CDR3 extends over 15 amino acids. CDR3 loop: CASSLTPTGRYGYTF. Written as DNA, the CDR3 is TGTGCCAGCAGCCTCACACCCACAGGGAGGTATGGCTACACCTTC.

This chain connects TRBV10-3 to TRBJ1-4, with D tentatively TRBD1 (5 bases). The V and J ends lost 6 bases and 3 bases respectively, with 14 bases between them. There are 15 residues in the CDR3. Germline V gives CDR1 ENHRY, CDR2 SYGVKD. The CDR3 sequence: CAIRSSGSPNEKLFF. CDR3 nucleotides: TGTGCCATCAGATCCTCAGGGTCCCCTAATGAAAAACTGTTTTTT.

This sequence joins TRBV27 and TRBJ1-3, with a weak D call TRBD1 (5 bases). This CDR3 region has 14 residues. CDR1 and CDR2 from the germline V gene are MNHEY and SMNVEV (reference sequence). V lost 3 bases, J lost 16 bases, and 22 bases lay in between. The chain's CDR3 is CASSLVGALARSYF. The CDR3 DNA is TGTGCCAGCAGTTTGGTTGGGGCTCTCGCTCGGAGTTATTTT.

This clone has more than one count but fewer than ten. The chain uses TRBV2 and TRBJ2-3; TRBD2 might be the D (5 bases). The CDR3 runs to 16 residues. The germline gives CDR1 SNHLY, CDR2 FYNNEI. V was shortened by 0 bases and J by 2 bases, with 12 bases between the two germline ends. The CDR3 DNA sequence: TGTGCCAGCAGTGAAGCCGGAGCGGCTTCCACAGATACGCAGTATTTT. The encoded protein is CASSEAGAASTDTQYF. Full variable domain (rest looked up from reference TRBV2 and TRBJ2-3): EPEVTQTPSHQVTQMGQEVILRCVPISNHLYFYWYRQILGQKVEFLVSFYNNEISEKSEIFDDQFSVERPDGSNFTLKIRSTKLEDSAMYFCASSEAGAASTDTQYFGPGTRLTVL.

This clone was seen repeatedly, ten times or more. The J gene is TRBJ1-4, the V gene TRBV19; maybe TRBD1 (5 bases). Germline V gives CDR1 LNHDA, CDR2 SQIVND (reference sequence). V was cut by 7 bases and J by 0 bases, with 15 bases left in between. The CDR3 has 16 residues. The CDR3 loop is CASTRRAGSTNEKLFF. The CDR3, as DNA: TGTGCCAGTACCCGCCGGGCAGGGTCAACTAATGAAAAACTGTTTTTT.

A few counts support this clone. The V and J genes are TRBV5-1 and TRBJ1-1; D remains ambiguous. The V and J ends lost 4 bases and 0 bases respectively, with 10 bases between them. This CDR3 has 14 amino acids. The germline gives CDR1 SGHRS, CDR2 YFSETQ. CDR3 nucleotide sequence: TGCGCCAGCAGCCCGCAGAGGATGAACACTGAAGCTTTCTTT. Translation gives CASSPQRMNTEAFF.

This chain links TRBV7-6 with TRBJ2-6, with 8 bases fitting TRBD1. The J segment lost 0 bases and the V segment lost 2 bases, leaving 6 bases of the junction unmatched. The CDR3 extends over 18 amino acids. Germline CDR1 reads SGHVS; CDR2 reads FNYEAQ. The CDR3 spells CASSLTQGGSSGANVLTF. CDR3 DNA: TGTGCCAGCAGCTTAACACAGGGGGGAAGCTCTGGGGCCAACGTCCTGACTTTC.

Concerning this clone: The junction and the germline gene differ at one end; a read error may be behind it. V and J are TRBV7-9 and TRBJ1-3; 8 bases line up with TRBD1. Germline-derived CDR1 and CDR2 are SEHNR and FQNEAQ (reference sequence). The CDR3 is 15 residues long. The CDR3 loop reads CASSSTGDYGNTIHF. DNA for the CDR3: TGTGCCAGCAGCTCGACAGGGGATTACGGAAACACCATACATTTT.

The chain joins TRBV19 to TRBJ2-3; 8 bases are shared with TRBD2. V dropped 5 bases and J dropped 4; count of bases not matched to a gene: 11. From germline, CDR1 is LNHDA and CDR2 SQIVND (reference sequence). The length of the CDR3 is 16 residues. CDR3 residues: CASSWGSGSPADTQYF. For the CDR3, the DNA is TGTGCCAGTAGTTGGGGAAGCGGGAGCCCAGCAGATACGCAGTATTTT.

This chain links TRBV21-1 with TRBJ1-1; the table names TRBD1, a call not compared with the DNA. TRBV21-1 is shown as a pseudogene. The CDR3 sequence is 14 residues long. As DNA, the CDR3 is TGTGCCAGCAGCAAAGATGAGACAGGCGATGAAGCTTTCTTT. Translated, it gives CASSKDETGDEAFF.

There are a few counts of this clone. This rearrangement joins TRBV11-2 to TRBJ2-7, with TRBD1 matching over 9 bases. This CDR3 comprises 16 residues. With V trimmed by 5 bases and J by 0 bases, 8 bases remained unmatched. Germline V gene lookup returns CDR1 SGHAT and CDR2 FQNNGV. Written as DNA, the CDR3 is TGTGCCAGCAGCCCCCGACAGGGGGAGAGCTCCTACGAGCAGTACTTC. Amino acid sequence: CASSPRQGESSYEQYF.

The chain uses TRBV28 and TRBJ2-2, with D possibly matching TRBD2 (6 bases). Trimming removed 6 bases at V and 3 bases at J, with 14 bases between. The CDR3 consists of 15 residues. The germline V gene encodes CDR1 MDHEN and CDR2 SYDVKM. CDR3 protein: CASSSGGADTGELFF. The CDR3 region has the DNA TGTGCCAGCAGCTCCGGAGGGGCGGACACCGGGGAGCTGTTTTTT.

For this clone: Other DNA sequences in this specimen translate into the identical CDR3. The chain is built from TRBV5-1 and TRBJ2-7; possibly TRBD2 for D (5 bases). V was cut by 2 bases and J by 0 bases, with 6 bases left in between. CDR3 size: 13 residues. The germline V gene encodes CDR1 SGHRS and CDR2 YFSETQ. The CDR3 bases are TGCGCCAGCAGCTTAGGGAGCTCCTACGAGCAGTACTTC. It specifies CASSLGSSYEQYF.

The V call is TRBV5-1, the J call TRBJ2-7; D not resolved. Germline lookup yields CDR1 SGHRS and CDR2 YFSETQ. With 4 bases removed from V and 4 bases from J, the gap between germline ends came to 18 bases. The CDR3 length is 15 residues. The CDR3 DNA reads TGCGCCAGCAGCCAGCAAGGCCTAGGCCTATACGAGCAGTACTTC. This sequence encodes CASSQQGLGLYEQYF.

The chain joins TRBV18 to TRBJ2-1, with 7 nucleotides matching TRBD2. Germline CDR1 and CDR2: KGHSH and LQKENI. The CDR3 is 15 residues long. Trimming at V came to 4 bases and at J to 5 bases, leaving 8 bases not matched to a gene. For the CDR3, the DNA is TGTGCCAGCTCACGTGGACTAGAGGAGAACAATGAGCAGTTCTTC. Translated, it gives CASSRGLEENNEQFF.

This clone was recorded a few times. This sample also contains other DNA sequences that code for the same CDR3. The chain combines TRBV5-1 with TRBJ2-1; TRBD2 matches at 12 bases. This CDR3 is 17 amino acids long. Trimming at V came to 0 bases and at J to 4 bases, leaving 5 bases not matched to a gene. Germline V lookup: CDR1 SGHRS, CDR2 YFSETQ. This chain's CDR3 is CASSLGLAGGPYNEQFF. The CDR3 DNA sequence: TGCGCCAGCAGCTTGGGGCTAGCGGGAGGGCCGTACAATGAGCAGTTCTTC.

This chain connects TRBV7-2 to TRBJ2-3, with D possibly TRBD2 on 5 matching bases. This CDR3 region has 16 residues. Looked up from germline, CDR1 is SGHTA and CDR2 is FQGNSA. Trimming removed 5 bases at V and 2 bases at J, with 17 bases between. CDR3 in amino acids: CASSVRGRANTDTQYF. The CDR3 nucleotides read TGTGCCAGCAGCGTAAGAGGGCGGGCTAACACAGATACGCAGTATTTT.

V gene TRBV11-2 combines with J gene TRBJ2-5; D is ambiguous. V was trimmed by 6 bases and J by 5 bases, leaving 13 bases between them. Germline loops: CDR1 SGHAT, CDR2 FQNNGV. The CDR3 has 13 amino acids. The CDR3 spells CASRSLGSETQYF. For the CDR3, the DNA is TGTGCCAGCAGATCCCTGGGGTCTGAGACCCAGTACTTC. Supplemented by reference TRBV11-2 and TRBJ2-5, the full variable domain reads EAGVAQSPRYKIIEKRQSVAFWCNPISGHATLYWYQQILGQGPKLLIQFQNNGVVDDSQLPKDRFSAERLKGVDSTLKIQPAKLEDSAVYLCASRSLGSETQYFGPGTRLLVL.

The V gene is TRBV5-1, the J gene TRBJ2-2; D is possibly TRBD1 (6 bases). The ends were cut back, 1 base at V and 5 bases at J, with 15 bases in the middle. Germline CDR1 and CDR2: SGHRS and YFSETQ. This CDR3 spans 16 amino acids. CDR3 protein: CASSLIRPGETGELFF. The DNA of the CDR3 is TGCGCCAGCAGCTTGATACGTCCAGGGGAAACCGGGGAGCTGTTTTTT.

This sequence joins TRBV7-9 and TRBJ1-2, with TRBD1 matching 7 bases. The germline gives CDR1 SEHNR, CDR2 FQNEAQ (reference sequence). This CDR3 is built from 15 residues. Germline trimming cut 3 bases from V and 4 bases from J; bases unmatched to any gene: 8. Here the CDR3 DNA reads TGTGCCAGCAGCTTCTCCGGGACAGTAACCTATGGCTACACCTTC. Translated: CASSFSGTVTYGYTF. The whole variable domain, remainder taken from reference TRBV7-9 and TRBJ1-2, is DTGVSQNPRHKITKRGQNVTFRCDPISEHNRLYWYRQTLGQGPEFLTYFQNEAQLEKSRLLSDRFSAERPKGSFSTLEIQRTEQGDSAMYLCASSFSGTVTYGYTFGSGTRLTVV.

This clone has only a few counts. The gene calls are TRBV27 and TRBJ2-6, with unresolved D. This CDR3 is 17 amino acids long. With 2 bases removed from V and 0 bases from J, the gap between germline ends came to 11 bases. The V gene's germline CDR1 is MNHEY and CDR2 SMNVEV (reference sequence). The CDR3 nucleotides are TGTGCCAGCAGTTTAAGGGCCCATTTCTCTGGGGCCAACGTCCTGACTTTC. Protein: CASSLRAHFSGANVLTF.

The CDR3 bases are TGTGCCAGCAGCTTGAGGCAGTTTTACGGGGAGCTGTTTTTT. Its protein product is CASSLRQFYGELFF. This chain connects TRBV5-6 to TRBJ2-2; D is uncertain. Germline CDR1 SGHDT, CDR2 YYEEEE. The V gene lost 1 base and the J gene lost 7 bases, with 11 bases spanning the gap. The CDR3 runs 14 residues.

This clone was picked up many times. The V call is TRBV19, the J call TRBJ1-6, with 7 bases fitting TRBD1. The V gene end was trimmed by 10 bases and the J gene end by 8 bases; junction bases not matched to a gene: 14. CDR1 is LNHDA and CDR2 is SQIVND in the germline V gene (reference sequence). CDR3 length equals 15 residues. The CDR3 DNA is TGTGCCACCCGCGGGACAGCCGGGAGTGATTCACCCCTCCACTTT. Encoded protein: CATRGTAGSDSPLHF.

The J gene is TRBJ2-1, the V gene TRBV15; D is unclear. Germline CDR1 is LNHNV and CDR2 is YYDKDF (reference sequence). The CDR3 is 11 residues long. V was cut by 6 bases and J by 8 bases, with 8 bases left in between. Here the CDR3 reads CATRTRHEQFF. CDR3 nucleotides: TGTGCCACCAGAACGAGGCATGAGCAGTTCTTC.

The J gene is TRBJ2-1, the V gene TRBV11-2; weak D call: TRBD1 (5 bases). Per the germline V gene, CDR1 is SGHAT and CDR2 is FQNNGV. CDR3 size: 15 residues. With 5 bases removed from V and 1 base from J, the gap between germline ends came to 12 bases. The CDR3 DNA reads as TGTGCCAGCAGCCGTAAGACAGCATCCTACAATGAGCAGTTCTTC. Amino acids: CASSRKTASYNEQFF.